Listed here is a single TCR beta chain. Antigen: not known. One entry per CDR3 protein, called by TCRdb with MiXCR from the 5' RACE reads. The table shows 150,000 or so distinct CDR3 sequences, with 9.3% occurring only once. This sample is drawn from a study of T cells after yellow fever vaccination. Study overall: In the case of low-cell-number fractions, SMART-Seq v4 Ultra Low Input was used for preparation. Points from the study as a whole: The study re-detected most primary-vaccination clones after the booster (about 95% CD4, around 89% CD8). A secondary response was less intense yet reached its peak sooner, at day 5 versus 15. Some clonotypes, a small share, were shared between CD4 and CD8 compartments.

Per germline, CDR1 LNHDA and CDR2 SQIVND (reference sequence). The CDR3 length is 14 residues. With 9 bases clipped from V and 6 bases from J, the junction kept 13 bases outside the gene matches. The sample in question was CD8+ T cells sorted from PBMCs, obtained 45 days after the yellow fever booster vaccination. The rearrangement uses TRBV19 and TRBJ1-1; TRBD1 aligns across 7 bases. This sequence was found in a man younger than 30 who received the YFV17D yellow fever vaccine. The CDR3 spells CASGWQGGRAEAFF. CDR3 DNA: TGTGCCAGCGGATGGCAGGGGGGGAGGGCTGAAGCTTTCTTT.